This T cell receptor (beta chain) is from a study of blood T cell repertoires in COVID-19. Study-wide background: Nucleic acid was either cDNA or gDNA, and it came from T cells, B-cell-depleted T cells, or PBMCs.

Participants were aged roughly 18 to 89 years from some 24 US areas. Cohorts were determined from participant-reported clinical history. To note about this clone: The sample contains more than one DNA sequence encoding this CDR3.

Germline loops: CDR1 MNHEY, CDR2 SMNVEV (reference sequence). V shed 4 bases and J 2 bases; nucleotides not matched to a gene: 1. The CDR3 sequence is 13 residues long. The authors' processing: Amplification from reference gene primers served as the basis for estimated nucleated cell counts. Here immunoSEQ multiplex PCR was the method, and the copy in TCRdb shows in-frame clones only, minus some. From that table come the V and J calls and clone size; the DNA was used to work out D and trimming. This sample has around 360,000 clones, with more than 70% found just once. The sample was PBMCs or T cells enriched from blood (not recorded which). This chain uses TRBV27 with TRBJ1-2, with 7 bases lining up with TRBD1. The source is a man aged 35 to 55 in a cohort exposed to, infected with or recovered from COVID-19 (not recorded which). The CDR3 region is CASSYRGNYGYTF. CDR3 in DNA: TGTGCCAGCAGTTACAGGGGCAACTATGGCTACACCTTC.